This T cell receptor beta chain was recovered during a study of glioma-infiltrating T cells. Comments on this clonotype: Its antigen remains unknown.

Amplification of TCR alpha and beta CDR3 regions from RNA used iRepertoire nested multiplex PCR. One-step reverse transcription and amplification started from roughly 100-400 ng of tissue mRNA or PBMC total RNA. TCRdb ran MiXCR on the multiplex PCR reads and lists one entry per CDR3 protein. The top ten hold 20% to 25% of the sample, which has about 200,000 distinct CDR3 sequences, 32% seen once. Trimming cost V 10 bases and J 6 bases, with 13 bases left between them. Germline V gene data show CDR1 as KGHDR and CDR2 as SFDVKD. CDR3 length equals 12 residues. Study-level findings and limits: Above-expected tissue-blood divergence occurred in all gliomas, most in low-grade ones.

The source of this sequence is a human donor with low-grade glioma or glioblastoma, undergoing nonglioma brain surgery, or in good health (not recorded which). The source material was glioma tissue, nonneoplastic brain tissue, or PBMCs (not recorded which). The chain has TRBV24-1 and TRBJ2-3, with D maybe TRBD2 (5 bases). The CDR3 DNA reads TGTGCCACTTCCCGGGAACGGGATACGCAGTATTTT. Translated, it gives CATSRERDTQYF.